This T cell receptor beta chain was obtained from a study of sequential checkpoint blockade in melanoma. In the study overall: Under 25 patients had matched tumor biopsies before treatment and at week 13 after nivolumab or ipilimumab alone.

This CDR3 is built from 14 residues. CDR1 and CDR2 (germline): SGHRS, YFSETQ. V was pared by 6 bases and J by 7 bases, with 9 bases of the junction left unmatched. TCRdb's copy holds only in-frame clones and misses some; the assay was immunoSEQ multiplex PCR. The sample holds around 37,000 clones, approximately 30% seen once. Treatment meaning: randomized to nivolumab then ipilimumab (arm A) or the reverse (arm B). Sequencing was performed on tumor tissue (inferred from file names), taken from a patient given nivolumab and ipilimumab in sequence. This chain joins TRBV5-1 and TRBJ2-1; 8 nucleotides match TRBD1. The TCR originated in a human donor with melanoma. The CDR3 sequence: CASNPDRGWNEQFF. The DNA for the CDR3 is TGCGCCAGCAACCCCGACAGGGGATGGAATGAGCAGTTCTTC.